The 26 T cell receptor beta chains below all came from one sample that was sequenced in a study of CD8+ T cells in alopecia areata. Treatment indicated: oral pan-JAK inhibitor, 5-10 mg twice daily. Following extraction, RNA underwent reverse transcription to cDNA, which served as the sequencing template. TCRdb keeps only in-frame clones here, not all; method: immunoSEQ multiplex PCR. This table has about 180,000 clones, 51% appearing once. The starting material was CD8+ T cells sorted from blood, obtained around week 52, from a patient treated with tofacitinib. The source is a human donor with alopecia areata.

This chain uses TRBV7-9 with TRBJ2-5, with no clear D. Trimming pared 5 bases from V and 3 bases from J, leaving 10 bases between. Germline CDR1 reads SEHNR; CDR2 reads FQNEAQ (reference sequence). This CDR3 contains 13 residues. The CDR3 region has the DNA TGTGCCAGCAGCGCAGAGAATGAAGAGACCCAGTACTTC. Translating it yields CASSAENEETQYF.

This clone showed up just a few times. This chain uses TRBV27 with TRBJ2-7; D is possibly TRBD2 (5 bases). The CDR3 contains 14 residues. Germline V gene lookup returns CDR1 MNHEY and CDR2 SMNVEV (reference sequence). V was shortened by 3 bases and J by 4 bases, with 13 bases between the two germline ends. CDR3 in DNA: TGTGCCAGCAGTTTGATCAATCGGACTTACGAGCAGTACTTC. It is translated as CASSLINRTYEQYF.

Concerning this clone: No conserved phenylalanine or tryptophan ends this CDR3, so it is likely a read error. No DNA is shown, since the ends of the CDR3 on it are uncertain; the CDR3 is the one TCRdb lists. This chain joins TRBV13 and TRBJ2-3; the table's TRBD2 call for D was not verified on the DNA. The germline V gene encodes CDR1 PRHDT and CDR2 FYEKMQ (reference sequence). The CDR3 contains 13 residues when both ends are counted. The CDR3 spells CASSLGRRGGADL.

V and J are TRBV29-1 and TRBJ1-1; tentatively, D is TRBD1 (6 bases). This CDR3 has 11 residues. The germline V and J ends were trimmed by 7 bases and 6 bases, with 12 bases remaining between them. Per germline, CDR1 SQVTM and CDR2 ANQGSEA. The chain's CDR3 is CSAEGESEAFF. CDR3 bases: TGCAGCGCGGAGGGGGAATCTGAAGCTTTCTTT.

This clone was seen more than once but under ten times. The chain has TRBV5-6 and TRBJ2-1; possibly TRBD2 for D (5 bases). V lost 4 bases, J lost 9 bases, and 23 bases lay in between. CDR3 length: 16 amino acids. CDR1 is SGHDT, CDR2 YYEEEE, per germline. The CDR3 sequence is CASSPEVRISSTEQFF. In DNA, the CDR3 is TGTGCCAGCAGCCCCGAAGTTAGAATATCTAGCACTGAGCAGTTCTTC.

V usage is TRBV6-6 and J usage is TRBJ2-7; D perhaps matches TRBD1 (6 bases). Trimming took 5 bases from V and 6 from J, leaving 17 bases between them. Germline V gene lookup returns CDR1 MNHNY and CDR2 SVGAGI (reference sequence). The CDR3 runs to 14 residues. The CDR3 bases are TGTGCCAGCAGTAACCTCCTGACAGGAGGCGAGCAGTACTTC. Its protein product is CASSNLLTGGEQYF.

This clone occurred a few times. The chain carries TRBV6-4 and TRBJ2-5, with 8 bases aligning to TRBD2. Per germline, CDR1 MRHNA and CDR2 SNTAGT. This CDR3 region has 15 residues. The V segment lost 3 bases and the J segment 1 base; nucleotides outside the gene matches: 4. CDR3 protein: CASSESSGTQETQYF. CDR3 bases: TGTGCCAGCAGTGAAAGTAGCGGGACCCAAGAGACCCAGTACTTC.

This chain links TRBV6-6 with TRBJ2-3, with D possibly being TRBD1 or TRBD2 (5 bases each). Trimming removed 8 bases at V and 2 bases at J, with 17 bases between. The CDR3 contains 15 residues. Germline V gene sequence: CDR1 MNHNY, CDR2 SVGAGI (reference sequence). The DNA for the CDR3 is TGTGCCAGCTATAAGGGACCGAAAAACACAGATACGCAGTATTTT. This codes for CASYKGPKNTDTQYF.

The rearrangement uses TRBV30 and TRBJ1-1, with D uncertain. Germline values: CDR1 GTSNPN, CDR2 SVGIG (reference sequence). CDR3 size: 13 residues. The V gene lost 0 bases and the J gene lost 3 bases, with 8 bases spanning the gap. The CDR3 coding sequence is TGTGCCTGGAGTGTACTAAGAGACACTGAAGCTTTCTTT. It codes for CAWSVLRDTEAFF.

In this sample, this clone turned up a few times. The V and J genes are TRBV29-1 and TRBJ2-7; 10 nucleotides agree with TRBD1. V trimming: 1 base; J trimming: 3 bases; junction bases outside the gene matches: 3. CDR1 SQVTM and CDR2 ANQGSEA come from the germline V gene. The CDR3 has 14 amino acids. Written as DNA, the CDR3 is TGCAGCGTTGAAGGGACAGGGGGAAACTACGAGCAGTACTTC. Translated: CSVEGTGGNYEQYF.

The rearrangement uses TRBV29-1 and TRBJ2-5; no definite D call. The ends were cut back, 1 base at V and 0 bases at J, with 6 bases in the middle. Germline V gives CDR1 SQVTM, CDR2 ANQGSEA. The CDR3 is 13 amino acids. CDR3 sequence: CSVEGWDQETQYF. The CDR3 DNA reads as TGCAGCGTTGAAGGTTGGGACCAAGAGACCCAGTACTTC.

This clone has only one observation. The chain couples TRBV25-1 to TRBJ1-5, with no clear D. Germline lookup yields CDR1 MGHDK and CDR2 SYGVNS. CDR3 length equals 15 residues. V was pared by 4 bases and J by 4 bases, with 14 bases between. The DNA for the CDR3 is TGTGCCAGCAGTGGGTCGTGGGAGGTGAATCAGCCCCAGCATTTT. Translating gives CASSGSWEVNQPQHF.

The chain employs TRBV6-5 and TRBJ2-7, with D possibly being TRBD2 (7 bases). Trimming shortened V by 2 bases and J by 1 base, and 12 bases separated the two germline ends. The CDR3 is 15 amino acids. Germline CDR1 MNHEY, CDR2 SVGAGI. CDR3 DNA: TGTGCCAGCAGTTACGGCGGGGGCCTTTCCTACGAGCAGTACTTC. Amino acid sequence: CASSYGGGLSYEQYF.

The V gene is TRBV20-1, the J gene TRBJ2-5; D gene uncertain. V was trimmed by 3 bases and J by 5 bases, leaving 4 bases between them. This CDR3 is 10 amino acids long. Germline assignment: CDR1 DFQATT and CDR2 SNEGSKA (reference sequence). The CDR3 sequence is CSASTETQYF. The CDR3 DNA follows: TGCAGTGCTAGTACTGAGACCCAGTACTTC.

J is TRBJ2-5 and V is TRBV6-5; D is unresolved. CDR1 is MNHEY and CDR2 is SVGAGI in the germline V gene. The V end was cut by 0 bases, the J end by 4 bases, with 9 bases between. The CDR3 totals 14 residues. CDR3: CASSYSFSAETQYF. The DNA of the CDR3 is TGTGCCAGCAGTTACTCTTTCAGTGCAGAGACCCAGTACTTC.

Only a few counts were recorded for this clone. The chain uses TRBV7-8 and TRBJ1-2, with 11 bases that match TRBD1. The CDR3 loop spans 15 amino acids. Unmatched junction bases numbered 4, after V lost 5 bases and J lost 2 bases. CDR1 SGHVS and CDR2 FQNEAQ come from the germline V gene. The CDR3 nucleotides read TGTGCCAGCAGCAAGGGGACAGGGGGGAACTATGGCTACACCTTC. Translating it yields CASSKGTGGNYGYTF. The complete variable domain, with remaining parts taken from reference TRBV7-8 and TRBJ1-2, reads GAGVSQSPRYKVAKRGQDVALRCDPISGHVSLFWYQQALGQGPEFLTYFQNEAQLDKSGLPSDRFFAERPEGSVSTLKIQRTQQEDSAVYLCASSKGTGGNYGYTFGSGTRLTVV.

This chain uses TRBV4-1 with TRBJ1-1; no clear D. Germline loops: CDR1 MGHRA, CDR2 YSYEKL. The CDR3 consists of 13 residues. The V gene lost 1 base and the J gene lost 4 bases, with 7 bases spanning the gap. The CDR3 is CASSQAPGTEAFF. The CDR3 DNA follows: TGCGCCAGCAGCCAAGCCCCGGGCACTGAAGCTTTCTTT.

This clone was picked up a small number of times. This chain links TRBV7-2 with TRBJ2-3, with a weak D call TRBD1 (6 bases). The germline CDR1 and CDR2 sequences are SGHTA and FQGNSA. V was shortened by 5 bases and J by 0 bases, with 15 bases between the two germline ends. The CDR3 is 16 amino acids. The CDR3 region has the DNA TGTGCCAGCAGCCCGCTGAAGGGGGACAGCACAGATACGCAGTATTTT. Its translation: CASSPLKGDSTDTQYF.

This chain connects TRBV7-9 to TRBJ2-5; 7 nucleotides align to TRBD1. With 5 bases clipped from V and 1 base from J, the junction kept 4 bases outside the gene matches. Germline assignment: CDR1 SEHNR and CDR2 FQNEAQ (reference sequence). The CDR3 is made up of 14 amino acids. The CDR3 coding sequence is TGTGCCAGCAGCCTCGACAGGGTCCAAGAGACCCAGTACTTC. Its protein is CASSLDRVQETQYF.

The chain is built from TRBV27 and TRBJ2-7; a weak D match, TRBD1 (6 bases). The CDR3 spans 12 residues. The V and J ends lost 7 bases and 4 bases respectively, with 11 bases between them. Germline CDR1 reads MNHEY; CDR2 reads SMNVEV (reference sequence). As DNA, the CDR3 is TGTGCCAGCATTGGCAGGGGATACGAGCAGTACTTC. Protein product: CASIGRGYEQYF.

This clone was seen more than once but under ten times. The chain uses TRBV11-1 and TRBJ2-7; D gene unclear. The germline V gene has CDR1 SGHAT and CDR2 FQDESV (reference sequence). V was clipped by 6 bases and J by 2 bases, with 11 bases between them. This CDR3 contains 13 residues. The CDR3 is CASSVGLTYEQYF. CDR3 DNA sequence: TGTGCCAGCAGTGTCGGGCTTACCTACGAGCAGTACTTC.

The CDR3 here is CASSPSPGQAYEQYF. DNA for the CDR3: TGTGCCAGCAGCCCCTCCCCGGGACAGGCCTACGAGCAGTACTTC. The chain links TRBV9 to TRBJ2-7; 8 nucleotides match TRBD1. CDR3 length: 15 amino acids. The V gene's germline CDR1 is SGDLS and CDR2 YYNGEE. J was trimmed by 2 bases and V by 4 bases; bases with no gene match: 8.

J is TRBJ1-2 and V is TRBV30, with a weak D call TRBD1 (5 bases). The CDR3 contains 13 residues. V was clipped by 4 bases and J by 4 bases, with 13 bases between them. Germline CDR1 GTSNPN, CDR2 SVGIG (reference sequence). CDR3 DNA sequence: TGTGCCTGGACCTCGGCACAGGCCTATGGCTACACCTTC. This gives the protein CAWTSAQAYGYTF.

CDR3 region: CASSYSGGETQYF. The CDR3 DNA sequence: TGTGCCAGCAGTTACTCGGGGGGAGAGACCCAGTACTTC. The chain has TRBV6-5 and TRBJ2-5; D is perhaps TRBD2 (6 bases). This CDR3 has 13 residues. CDR1 and CDR2 (germline): MNHEY, SVGAGI. Trimming stripped 0 bases from V and 4 bases from J, with 6 bases between.

V and J are TRBV13 and TRBJ2-1, with D maybe TRBD1 (6 bases). Trimming left V 1 base short and J 3 bases short, with 10 bases between. This CDR3 has 15 residues. Germline V gene data show CDR1 as PRHDT and CDR2 as FYEKMQ (reference sequence). The DNA of the CDR3 is TGTGCCAGCAGCTTAGCAGGGGCCCTCTACAATGAGCAGTTCTTC. Translating it yields CASSLAGALYNEQFF.

This clone was seen a handful of times. V and J are TRBV7-8 and TRBJ2-5; D is uncertain. Trimming took 1 base from V and 1 from J, leaving 7 bases between them. Germline lookup yields CDR1 SGHVS and CDR2 FQNEAQ. This CDR3 comprises 14 residues. This CDR3 reads CASSLDGVQETQYF. CDR3 nucleotide sequence: TGTGCCAGCAGCTTAGATGGAGTCCAAGAGACCCAGTACTTC.